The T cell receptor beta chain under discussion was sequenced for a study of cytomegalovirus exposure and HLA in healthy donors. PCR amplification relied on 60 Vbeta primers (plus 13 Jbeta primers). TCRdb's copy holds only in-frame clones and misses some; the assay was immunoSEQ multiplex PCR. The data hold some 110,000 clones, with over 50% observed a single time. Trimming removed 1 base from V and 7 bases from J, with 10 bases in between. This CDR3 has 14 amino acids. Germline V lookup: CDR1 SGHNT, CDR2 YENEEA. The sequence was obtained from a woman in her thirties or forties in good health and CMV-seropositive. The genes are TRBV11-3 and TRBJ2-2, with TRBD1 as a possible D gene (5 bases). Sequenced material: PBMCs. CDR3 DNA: TGTGCCAGCAGCTTAGGGGGCGTTAGCGGGGAGCTGTTTTTT. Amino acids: CASSLGGVSGELFF.